Included here is one T cell receptor (beta chain) sequence, with context. This CDR3 contains 14 residues. From germline, CDR1 is ENHRY and CDR2 SYGVKD. The ends were cut back, 6 bases at V and 3 bases at J, with 14 bases in the middle. Method: immunoSEQ multiplex PCR; TCRdb's copy keeps in-frame clones and lacks some. The sample consists of roughly 20,000 clones, 38% of them appearing once. Investigators plated roughly 200,000 CFSE-labeled responder cells together with roughly 200,000 irradiated stimulator cells labeled with violet dye. This entry comes from a study of graft-versus-host responses after intestinal transplantation. Study information: Induction with anti-thymocyte globulin, then tacrolimus and steroids for around three years, was given to all recipients.

This sequence was found in a human patient who received an intestinal transplant. The rearrangement uses TRBV10-3 and TRBJ1-1; D uncertain. Sequences were derived from alloreactive CD4+ T cells from a mixed lymphocyte reaction culture, sampled before intestinal transplant. This sample's subset: CFSE-low proliferating T cells sorted from approximately six-day pre-transplant mixed lymphocyte reaction (GvH or HvG direction). As DNA, the CDR3 is TGTGCCATCAGCCCCGGAGGTAGCTACACTGAAGCTTTCTTT. This encodes CAISPGGSYTEAFF.